These 20 T cell receptor beta chains were sequenced from one sample in a study of T cell repertoires in cytomegalovirus infection. These receptors have no known antigen. Each CDR3 protein is one row after TCRdb ran MiXCR on the reads. The sample gives about 570,000 distinct CDR3 sequences, under 45% of which show up once; 48% is in the top ten. This material consisted of cultured PBMCs, taken from culture after CMV antigen stimulation. These receptors were collected from a human donor in good health (CMV status not recorded). Some clones in this sample may be carry-over from other donors' samples.

The rearrangement joins TRBV11-2 to TRBJ2-3, with 13 bases matching TRBD2. With V trimmed by 5 bases and J by 5 bases, 10 bases remained unmatched. The CDR3 totals 17 residues. Germline assignment: CDR1 SGHAT and CDR2 FQNNGV. The CDR3 DNA sequence: TGTGCCAGCAGCCCCCGGGGACTAGCGGGACCACGAGATACGCAGTATTTT. Protein sequence: CASSPRGLAGPRDTQYF.

CDR3 sequence (DNA): TGTGCCAGCAGCTTAAGTCCGGCGACTAGCTCCTACAATGAGCAGTTCTTC. This sequence encodes CASSLSPATSSYNEQFF. The V call is TRBV7-8, the J call TRBJ2-1, with D tentatively TRBD2 (6 bases). The CDR3 length is 17 residues. The V end lost 2 bases, the J end lost 0 bases, and 14 bases lay between the germline ends. Germline CDR1 is SGHVS and CDR2 is FQNEAQ.

This clonotype was seen a single time. The chain employs TRBV19 and TRBJ2-5, with a tentative D call TRBD1 (5 bases). The CDR3 extends over 14 amino acids. Germline CDR1 is LNHDA and CDR2 is SQIVND (reference sequence). V lost 4 bases to trimming and J lost 5 bases, with 14 bases between them. The CDR3 nucleotides read TGTGCCAGTAGTACAGGGTGGGGCTGGGAGACCCAGTACTTC. Its protein product is CASSTGWGWETQYF.

The gene calls are TRBV24-1 and TRBJ2-1; D could derive from TRBD1 or TRBD2 (5 bases each). The germline V gene has CDR1 KGHDR and CDR2 SFDVKD. V dropped 9 bases and J dropped 8 bases, with 10 bases sitting between them. The CDR3 totals 11 residues. The chain's CDR3 is CATQRGDEQFF. CDR3 nucleotides: TGTGCCACCCAAAGAGGGGATGAGCAGTTCTTC.

The chain couples TRBV6-1 to TRBJ2-7, with D possibly TRBD1 on 6 matching bases. Germline values: CDR1 MNHNS, CDR2 SASEGT. V was shortened by 5 bases and J by 3 bases, with 14 bases between the two germline ends. This CDR3 has 14 residues. As DNA, the CDR3 is TGTGCCAGCAGTTCCGCGGACAGATTCTACGAGCAGTACTTC. Its translation: CASSSADRFYEQYF.

The V call is TRBV20-1, the J call TRBJ2-3, with D possibly TRBD2 on 6 matching bases. This CDR3 is 14 amino acids long. The germline gives CDR1 DFQATT, CDR2 SNEGSKA (reference sequence). V lost 2 bases and J lost 0, with 9 bases in between. The CDR3 region has the DNA TGCAGTGCTAGATTCGGGGGTAGCACAGATACGCAGTATTTT. Translating gives CSARFGGSTDTQYF.

This clonotype was found once. This CDR3 is CASSLVLGPGANVLTF. CDR3 DNA: TGTGCCAGCAGTTTAGTCTTGGGGCCTGGGGCCAACGTCCTGACTTTC. J is TRBJ2-6 and V is TRBV12-3 or TRBV12-4; D is possibly TRBD1 (5 bases). V lost 1 base to trimming and J lost 2 bases, with 9 bases between them. The CDR3 spans 16 residues.

This chain links TRBV4-3 with TRBJ2-7; 9 bases fit TRBD2. Trimming cost V 0 bases and J 2 bases; bases outside gene matches: 11. The V gene's germline CDR1 is LGHNA and CDR2 YSLEER. The CDR3 runs 18 residues. The CDR3 loop reads CASSQDSLAGSSPYEQYF. The DNA for the CDR3 is TGCGCCAGCAGCCAAGATTCGCTAGCGGGAAGTTCACCCTACGAGCAGTACTTC.

This clonotype was recorded a few times. CDR3 bases: TGTGCCAGCAGCATTAACCCTAGCGGGAGTCAGCAGTTCTTC. It is translated as CASSINPSGSQQFF. This rearrangement joins TRBV12-3 or TRBV12-4 to TRBJ2-1; 10 bases map to TRBD2. The CDR3 covers 14 residues. Trimming took 6 bases from V and 11 from J; bases not matched to a gene: 10.

This clonotype was counted a few times. The genes are TRBV12-3 or TRBV12-4 and TRBJ2-7; TRBD2 matches 8 bases. Unmatched junction bases numbered 6, after V lost 6 bases and J lost 5 bases. The CDR3 covers 13 residues. DNA for the CDR3: TGTGCCAGCAGACTGGCGGGGGGCGACGAGCAGTACTTC. Its translation is CASRLAGGDEQYF.

This rearrangement joins TRBV18 to TRBJ1-1; D might be TRBD1 (5 bases). CDR1 and CDR2 (germline): KGHSH, LQKENI. This CDR3 is 14 amino acids long. Trimming left V 3 bases short and J 3 bases short, with 11 bases between. The CDR3 DNA reads as TGTGCCAGCTCACCGGCAGGGCTGGACACTGAAGCTTTCTTT. It specifies CASSPAGLDTEAFF.

This chain uses TRBV7-2 with TRBJ2-7, with a possible D match to TRBD2 (5 bases). V lost 1 base and J lost 0, with 10 bases in between. CDR1 is SGHTA and CDR2 is FQGNSA in the germline V gene. The CDR3 is made up of 15 amino acids. DNA for the CDR3: TGTGCCAGCAGCTTAGTTCCGGGGTACTCCTACGAGCAGTACTTC. As protein: CASSLVPGYSYEQYF.

This clonotype was recorded a few times. V is TRBV6-5 and J is TRBJ1-1, with 8 nucleotides matching TRBD1. The CDR3 sequence is 15 residues long. Germline loops: CDR1 MNHEY, CDR2 SVGAGI. After removal of 10 bases from V and 5 bases from J, the junction contained 15 bases not matched to a gene. The DNA of the CDR3 is TGTGCCACAAGTGAGGATCCAGGGGGCAGGACTGAAGCTTTCTTT. Translation: CATSEDPGGRTEAFF.

This clonotype was picked up many times. The V call is TRBV7-2, the J call TRBJ1-2, with D tentatively TRBD1 (5 bases). CDR3 length: 18 amino acids. V was shortened by 4 bases and J by 3 bases, with 24 bases between the two germline ends. Germline assignment: CDR1 SGHTA and CDR2 FQGNSA. In DNA form, the CDR3 reads TGTGCCAGCAGCTCCCGGGTCGTTATTCCTAGGGGAGACTATGGCTACACCTTC. It is translated as CASSSRVVIPRGDYGYTF.

CDR3: CASSLRTKLETQYF. CDR3 nucleotide sequence: TGTGCCAGCAGCCTCAGGACTAAGCTAGAGACCCAGTACTTC. The gene calls are TRBV7-2 and TRBJ2-5; a possible D gene is TRBD2 (6 bases). The CDR3 has 14 residues. The ends were cut back, 5 bases at V and 4 bases at J, with 14 bases in the middle. Per the germline V gene, CDR1 is SGHTA and CDR2 is FQGNSA.

V gene TRBV12-3 or TRBV12-4 combines with J gene TRBJ1-2, with 7 bases aligning to TRBD1. This CDR3 spans 14 amino acids. The trim removed 5 bases at V and 8 bases at J, leaving 11 bases unmatched. The CDR3 region has the DNA TGTGCCAGCAGTCTCACAAGACAGGGTGGGGGCTACACCTTC. Translation: CASSLTRQGGGYTF.

The rearrangement joins TRBV11-3 to TRBJ1-5; D gene ambiguous. V was pared by 5 bases and J by 5 bases, with 19 bases between. The CDR3 spans 16 residues. Looked up from germline, CDR1 is SGHNT and CDR2 is YENEEA. Here the CDR3 reads CASSPRTSLGDQPQHF. The CDR3 nucleotides are TGTGCCAGCAGCCCAAGGACTTCGCTTGGGGATCAGCCCCAGCATTTT.

The rearrangement links TRBV20-1 to TRBJ2-5; TRBD1 matches at 7 bases. CDR3 length equals 13 residues. V was pared by 6 bases and J by 5 bases, with 9 bases of the junction left unmatched. The V gene's germline CDR1 is DFQATT and CDR2 SNEGSKA (reference sequence). The CDR3 here is CSATRDSSETQYF. The CDR3 nucleotides read TGCAGTGCCACCCGGGACAGTTCGGAGACCCAGTACTTC.

The chain links TRBV27 to TRBJ2-7, with 10 bases lining up with TRBD2. Germline trimming cut 8 bases from V and 2 bases from J; bases unmatched to any gene: 12. The CDR3 has 16 residues. Germline V gives CDR1 MNHEY, CDR2 SMNVEV (reference sequence). The CDR3 here is CASSSGRGDATYEQYF. Written as DNA, the CDR3 is TGTGCCAGCTCAAGCGGGAGGGGGGACGCCACCTACGAGCAGTACTTC.

The rearrangement uses TRBV5-6 and TRBJ2-5, with 12 nucleotides matching TRBD1. The germline gives CDR1 SGHDT, CDR2 YYEEEE. V shed 3 bases and J 5 bases; nucleotides not matched to a gene: 8. This CDR3 contains 16 residues. The CDR3 DNA is TGTGCCAGCAGCTGGGGGGGACAGGGGGCCAGGGAGACCCAGTACTTC. Amino acid sequence: CASSWGGQGARETQYF. Drawing the rest from reference TRBV5-6 and TRBJ2-5, the complete variable domain is DAGVTQSPTHLIKTRGQQVTLRCSPKSGHDTVSWYQQALGQGPQFIFQYYEEEERQRGNFPDRFSGHQFPNYSSELNVNALLLGDSALYLCASSWGGQGARETQYFGPGTRLLVL.